One and the same sample provided the 24 T cell receptor beta chains below, sequenced in a study of regulatory T cells in long-lasting Graves disease. Time point denoted: newly diagnosed GD, antithyroid drugs for less than 3 months. Generation of the TCR library employed RNA extracted from PBMCs. Through Arm-PCR of CDR3 regions and iRepertoire HTBI primers, TCR beta libraries were built. TCRdb reanalysed the multiplex PCR reads using MiXCR and keeps one entry per CDR3 protein. The table lists about 460,000 distinct CDR3 sequences, 14% of them singletons. This sample also belongs to another study, concerning T cells in Graves' hyperthyroidism and ophthalmopathy.

The input for sequencing was peripheral blood mononuclear cells (PBMCs), taken at new diagnosis, from a patient treated with antithyroid drugs. The receptors shown here come from a woman between 50 and 59 years old with Graves disease.

This clonotype appeared a few times. The chain employs TRBV7-9 and TRBJ2-1, with 8 bases fitting TRBD1. This CDR3 is built from 16 residues. The V gene's germline CDR1 is SEHNR and CDR2 FQNEAQ (reference sequence). V lost 5 bases, J lost 7 bases, and 13 bases stayed unmatched. CDR3 in amino acids: CASSPRGQGLFNEQFF. CDR3 nucleotides: TGTGCCAGCAGCCCACGAGGACAGGGACTTTTTAATGAGCAGTTCTTC.

The chain has TRBV27 and TRBJ1-6; D might be TRBD1 (6 bases). The CDR3 extends over 15 amino acids. V lost 6 bases and J lost 4, with 13 bases in between. Germline values: CDR1 MNHEY, CDR2 SMNVEV (reference sequence). The DNA of the CDR3 is TGTGCCAGCAGGAAACAGGGCGAATATAATTCACCCCTCCACTTT. Its translation is CASRKQGEYNSPLHF.

For this clonotype: At one boundary the junction diverges from the germline segment, which might be a read error. V is TRBV19 and J is TRBJ1-1, with 7 bases identical to TRBD1. CDR3 length: 17 residues. Germline V gives CDR1 LNHDA, CDR2 SQIVND (reference sequence). CDR3 amino acids: CVSSPFGQAIGGTEAFF. The CDR3 region has the DNA TGTGTCAGTAGCCCCTTCGGACAGGCCATTGGGGGTACTGAAGCTTTCTTT.

This clonotype has ten or more counts. This CDR3 reads CASSGVTGYYGYTF. In nucleotides, the CDR3 is TGTGCCAGCAGCGGAGTGACAGGCTACTATGGCTACACCTTC. V usage is TRBV7-2 and J usage is TRBJ1-2; tentatively, D is TRBD1 (6 bases). CDR1 SGHTA and CDR2 FQGNSA come from the germline V gene. Trimming shortened V by 5 bases and J by 3 bases, and 13 bases separated the two germline ends. The CDR3 runs 14 residues.

On this clonotype: The CDR3 ends on some other residue instead of the conserved phenylalanine or tryptophan, so this is likely a read error. The chain is built from TRBV6-1 and TRBJ1-1; D gene uncertain. Germline CDR1 MNHNS, CDR2 SASEGT. The CDR3 has 13 residues. V was clipped by 8 bases and J by 5 bases, with 15 bases between them. CDR3 DNA sequence: TGTGCCAGCGGAGACGGGATTTGGACTGAAGCTTTCCTT. Protein: CASGDGIWTEAFL.

V gene TRBV14 combines with J gene TRBJ2-7, with a possible D match to TRBD2 (6 bases). The V end was cut by 3 bases, the J end by 2 bases, with 20 bases between. Germline CDR1 reads SGHDN; CDR2 reads FVKESK. This CDR3 comprises 17 residues. DNA of the CDR3: TGTGCCAGCAGCCAGGGGTTTGGGACTTTTAATACCTACGAGCAGTACTTC. It specifies CASSQGFGTFNTYEQYF.

This chain joins TRBV5-1 and TRBJ2-3; possibly TRBD1 for D (5 bases). CDR1 is SGHRS, CDR2 YFSETQ, per germline. V lost 3 bases and J lost 3, with 17 bases in between. The CDR3 has 16 amino acids. Written as DNA, the CDR3 is TGCGCCAGCAGCTACTCGGCAGGGCCCGAGACAGATACGCAGTATTTT. Amino acid sequence: CASSYSAGPETDTQYF.

The sample holds many counts of this clonotype. The genes are TRBV28 and TRBJ2-1, with D possibly matching TRBD2 (6 bases). The V end lost 1 base, the J end lost 10 bases, and 11 bases lay between the germline ends. The CDR3 spans 13 residues. The germline gives CDR1 MDHEN, CDR2 SYDVKM. The DNA for the CDR3 is TGTGCCAGCAGTTTATTCGGGAGACTAGAGCAGTTCTTC. Translation gives CASSLFGRLEQFF.

This clonotype was observed a few times. V is TRBV19 and J is TRBJ2-5; TRBD2 agrees at 13 bases. Per germline, CDR1 LNHDA and CDR2 SQIVND (reference sequence). After removal of 4 bases from V and 1 base from J, the junction contained 3 bases not matched to a gene. The CDR3 consists of 16 residues. The CDR3 loop reads CASSKGLAGVQETQYF. The CDR3 DNA reads TGTGCCAGTAGTAAAGGACTAGCGGGGGTCCAAGAGACCCAGTACTTC. Complete variable domain (other parts from reference TRBV19 and TRBJ2-5): DGGITQSPKYLFRKEGQNVTLSCEQNLNHDAMYWYRQDPGQGLRLIYYSQIVNDFQKGDIAEGYSVSREKKESFPLTVTSAQKNPTAFYLCASSKGLAGVQETQYFGPGTRLLVL.

This clonotype has at least ten counts. V is TRBV3-1 and J is TRBJ2-1; TRBD2 agrees at 7 bases. The CDR3 runs 18 residues. J gave up 8 bases and V 1 base, and 17 bases lay outside the gene matches. Germline assignment: CDR1 LGHDT and CDR2 YNNKEL (reference sequence). CDR3 in amino acids: CASSQGWTRGRHWYEQFF. For the CDR3, the DNA is TGTGCCAGCAGCCAAGGCTGGACTAGGGGACGGCATTGGTATGAGCAGTTCTTC.

The sample holds a few counts of this clonotype. The chain employs TRBV6-1 and TRBJ2-7; TRBD1 aligns across 7 bases. Trimming removed 3 bases from V and 0 bases from J; junction bases left unmatched: 5. Germline V gene sequence: CDR1 MNHNS, CDR2 SASEGT. This CDR3 is 15 amino acids long. The CDR3 reads CASSDWTGVSYEQYF. The CDR3 bases are TGTGCCAGCAGTGACTGGACAGGCGTCTCCTACGAGCAGTACTTC.

This clonotype was seen ten or more times. The CDR3, as DNA: TGTGCCAGCAGCCAAGTGACGGGATCCTACAATGAGCAGTTCTTC. Its protein is CASSQVTGSYNEQFF. This chain joins TRBV3-1 and TRBJ2-1; maybe TRBD2 (5 bases). This CDR3 is 15 amino acids long. Trimming pared 1 base from V and 1 base from J, leaving 8 bases between. Germline V lookup: CDR1 LGHDT, CDR2 YNNKEL (reference sequence).

Concerning this clonotype: Germline and junction disagree at one end, which may indicate a read error. This chain uses TRBV7-9 with TRBJ2-1; possibly TRBD1 for D (6 bases). The CDR3 sequence is 17 residues long. Germline V gene data show CDR1 as SEHNR and CDR2 as FQNEAQ (reference sequence). The CDR3 nucleotides read TGCGCCAGCAGCCATGGACAGATCAGCAGCTCCTACAATGAGCAGTTCTTC. This gives the protein CASSHGQISSSYNEQFF.

This clonotype came up many times. V and J are TRBV3-1 and TRBJ2-1; D is unresolved. Trimming removed 5 bases from V and 7 bases from J, with 15 bases in between. The CDR3 consists of 14 residues. Germline V gene lookup returns CDR1 LGHDT and CDR2 YNNKEL (reference sequence). CDR3 nucleotides: TGTGCCAGCAGCGCACTGACGTTCCTGAATGAGCAGTTCTTC. Translating gives CASSALTFLNEQFF.

The chain has TRBV20-1 and TRBJ1-1, with D uncertain. Per germline, CDR1 DFQATT and CDR2 SNEGSKA (reference sequence). There are 13 residues in the CDR3. V gave up 3 bases and J gave up 10 bases, with 18 bases separating them. Here the CDR3 DNA reads TGCAGTGCTAGGTCGGGCGGGCGCCCAGGAGCTTTCTTT. Amino acids: CSARSGGRPGAFF.

This clonotype was found a few times. CDR3 in amino acids: CAWSPLAGGPYNEQFF. Written as DNA, the CDR3 is TGTGCCTGGAGTCCGCTAGCGGGAGGGCCCTACAATGAGCAGTTCTTC. The chain carries TRBV30 and TRBJ2-1; TRBD2 aligns across 12 bases. The CDR3 totals 16 residues. V lost 2 bases to trimming and J lost 2 bases; unmatched junction nucleotides: 4. Germline assignment: CDR1 GTSNPN and CDR2 SVGIG (reference sequence).

The chain recombines TRBV9 with TRBJ2-2, with unresolved D. V gave up 6 bases and J gave up 0 bases, with 15 bases separating them. The CDR3 has 16 amino acids. Germline V gene sequence: CDR1 SGDLS, CDR2 YYNGEE. CDR3 residues: CASNERGPANTGELFF. The CDR3, as DNA: TGTGCCAGCAACGAAAGAGGACCCGCGAACACCGGGGAGCTGTTTTTT.

This clonotype appeared many times. CDR3 sequence (DNA): TGTGCCAGCAGTTTTCCAGGTCTCGGGAGGGCTTACAATGAGCAGTTCTTC. Encoded protein: CASSFPGLGRAYNEQFF. The rearrangement links TRBV28 to TRBJ2-1, with TRBD2 identical over 8 bases. CDR3 size: 17 residues. The V gene end was trimmed by 3 bases and the J gene end by 4 bases; junction bases not matched to a gene: 11. Germline CDR1 is MDHEN and CDR2 is SYDVKM.

This clonotype was counted many times. V gene TRBV4-1 combines with J gene TRBJ1-5; no clear D gene. V lost 3 bases and J lost 2, with 11 bases in between. CDR3 length equals 15 residues. Germline V CDR1 and CDR2: MGHRA, YSYEKL. The CDR3 is CASSQGSIGNQPQHF. The CDR3 region has the DNA TGCGCCAGCAGCCAGGGGAGCATTGGCAATCAGCCCCAGCATTTT.

This clonotype turned up a few times. The V gene is TRBV7-9, the J gene TRBJ2-1, with 8 bases that match TRBD2. V gave up 5 bases and J gave up 4 bases; unmatched junction bases: 16. CDR1 is SEHNR, CDR2 FQNEAQ, per germline (reference sequence). The CDR3 spans 18 residues. CDR3 nucleotide sequence: TGTGCCAGCAGCCTACAATCGTTTGGACTAGCCACATACAATGAGCAGTTCTTC. This encodes CASSLQSFGLATYNEQFF.

The chain joins TRBV3-1 to TRBJ2-3; D tentatively fits TRBD1 or TRBD2 (7 bases each). Germline assignment: CDR1 LGHDT and CDR2 YNNKEL (reference sequence). Trimming pared 4 bases from V and 5 bases from J, leaving 13 bases between. CDR3 size: 14 residues. The CDR3 loop is CASSRAGGGDTQYF. Here the CDR3 DNA reads TGTGCCAGCAGCCGAGCAGGGGGGGGAGATACGCAGTATTTT.

This clonotype was detected ten times or more. The rearrangement joins TRBV11-1 to TRBJ2-1, with D perhaps matching TRBD2 (6 bases). The CDR3 consists of 14 residues. Trimming pared 7 bases from V and 3 bases from J, leaving 13 bases between. Germline CDR1 and CDR2: SGHAT and FQDESV (reference sequence). The CDR3 loop reads CASTPRGLYNEQFF. Written as DNA, the CDR3 is TGTGCCAGCACCCCACGGGGACTCTACAATGAGCAGTTCTTC.

This chain connects TRBV20-1 to TRBJ2-6; TRBD2 matches at 13 bases. The V gene end was trimmed by 5 bases and the J gene end by 1 base; junction bases not matched to a gene: 8. This CDR3 has 18 residues. Germline values: CDR1 DFQATT, CDR2 SNEGSKA (reference sequence). The CDR3 DNA sequence: TGCAGTGCTCAAGGACTAGCGGGAGTTATATCTGGGGCCAACGTCCTGACTTTC. This translates into CSAQGLAGVISGANVLTF.

This clonotype occurred many times. CDR3 in DNA: TGTGCCAGCAGTGGGAGGGGACTTAGCAATCAGCCCCAGCATTTT. It specifies CASSGRGLSNQPQHF. This chain links TRBV2 with TRBJ1-5, with D possibly TRBD1 on 5 matching bases. Trimming took off 4 bases at V and 0 bases at J, with 10 bases between the two ends. The V gene's germline CDR1 is SNHLY and CDR2 FYNNEI. The CDR3 has 15 residues.